Given below is one TCR beta chain in context. This sample is drawn from a study of OX40 agonist ivuxolimab in advanced cancers. Germline CDR1 and CDR2: SGHAT and FQNNGV. V was cut by 2 bases and J by 0 bases, with 11 bases left in between. CDR3 length equals 16 residues. Profiling relied on immunoSEQ multiplex PCR, and the TCRdb table lists in-frame clones only, not all of them. This table holds tens of thousands of clones, 85% to 90% found once. Baseline was the first blood sampling point, followed by cycle 4 day 1 and cycle 7 day 1. Sequences were derived from CD4+ or CD8+ T cells sorted from blood, sampled in a trial of the OX40 agonist ivuxolimab. J is TRBJ1-3 and V is TRBV11-2; D call uncertain. The source of this sequence is an adult with an advanced solid tumor such as melanoma, head and neck, liver or kidney cancer. CDR3 nucleotide sequence: TGTGCCAGCAGCTTATTGGCCGGACTCTCTGGAAACACCATATATTTT. This gives the protein CASSLLAGLSGNTIYF.